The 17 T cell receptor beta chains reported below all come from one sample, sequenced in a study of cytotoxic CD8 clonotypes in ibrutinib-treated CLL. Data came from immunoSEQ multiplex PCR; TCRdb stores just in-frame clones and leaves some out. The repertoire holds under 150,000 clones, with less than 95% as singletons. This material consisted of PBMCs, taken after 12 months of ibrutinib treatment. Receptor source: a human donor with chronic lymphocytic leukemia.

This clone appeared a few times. The CDR3, as DNA: TGTGCCAGCAGTTTCGGATTCAACACTGAAGCTTTCTTT. Translation: CASSFGFNTEAFF. V gene TRBV27 combines with J gene TRBJ1-1; no reliable D call. Trimming took 3 bases from V and 2 from J, leaving 7 bases between them. Germline lookup yields CDR1 MNHEY and CDR2 SMNVEV (reference sequence). CDR3 length: 13 residues.

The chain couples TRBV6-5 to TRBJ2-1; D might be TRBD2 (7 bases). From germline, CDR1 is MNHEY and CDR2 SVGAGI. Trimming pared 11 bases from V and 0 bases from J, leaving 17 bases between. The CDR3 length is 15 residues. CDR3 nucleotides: TGTGCCTGCCGAGGGGGGGTAAGCTCCTACAATGAGCAGTTCTTC. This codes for CACRGGVSSYNEQFF.

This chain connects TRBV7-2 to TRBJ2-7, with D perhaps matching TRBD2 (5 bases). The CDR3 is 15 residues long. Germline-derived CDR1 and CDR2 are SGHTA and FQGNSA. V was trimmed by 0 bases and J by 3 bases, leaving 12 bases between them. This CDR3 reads CASSLAGNVIYEQYF. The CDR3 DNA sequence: TGTGCCAGCAGCTTAGCCGGGAACGTAATCTACGAGCAGTACTTC. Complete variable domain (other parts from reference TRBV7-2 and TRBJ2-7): GAGVSQSPSNKVTEKGKDVELRCDPISGHTALYWYRQSLGQGLEFLIYFQGNSAPDKSGLPSDRFSAERTGGSVSTLTIQRTQQEDSAVYLCASSLAGNVIYEQYFGPGTRLTVT.

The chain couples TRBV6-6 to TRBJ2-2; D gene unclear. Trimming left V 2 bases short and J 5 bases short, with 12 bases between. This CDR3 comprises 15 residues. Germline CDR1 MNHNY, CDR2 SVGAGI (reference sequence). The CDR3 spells CASSYEARSTGELFF. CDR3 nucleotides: TGTGCCAGCAGTTACGAGGCGAGATCTACCGGGGAGCTGTTTTTT.

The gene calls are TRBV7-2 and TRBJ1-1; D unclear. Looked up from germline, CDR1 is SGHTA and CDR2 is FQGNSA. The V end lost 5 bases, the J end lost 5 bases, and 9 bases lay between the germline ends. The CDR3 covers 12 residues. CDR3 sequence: CASSPRTTEAFF. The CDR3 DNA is TGTGCCAGCAGCCCCCGCACGACTGAAGCTTTCTTT.

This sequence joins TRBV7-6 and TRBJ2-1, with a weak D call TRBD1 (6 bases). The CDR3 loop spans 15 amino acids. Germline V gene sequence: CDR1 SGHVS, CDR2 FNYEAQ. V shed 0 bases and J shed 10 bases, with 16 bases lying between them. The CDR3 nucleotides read TGTGCCAGCAGCTTAGCGGGGCTGGGGGCGGCAGAGCAGTTCTTC. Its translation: CASSLAGLGAAEQFF.

CDR3 in DNA: TGTGCCAGCAGCTTAGTCGGTGCAGGAGCTTTCTTT. Translated, it gives CASSLVGAGAFF. The V call is TRBV7-9, the J call TRBJ1-1; D ambiguous. The germline gives CDR1 SEHNR, CDR2 FQNEAQ (reference sequence). The V end was cut by 1 base, the J end by 10 bases, with 10 bases between. The CDR3 consists of 12 residues.

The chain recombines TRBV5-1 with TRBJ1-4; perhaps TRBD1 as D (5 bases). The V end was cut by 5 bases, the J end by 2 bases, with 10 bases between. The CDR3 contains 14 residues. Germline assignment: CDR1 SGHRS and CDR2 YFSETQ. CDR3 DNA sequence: TGCGCCAGCAGTCAGGGACTTACTAATGAAAAACTGTTTTTT. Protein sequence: CASSQGLTNEKLFF. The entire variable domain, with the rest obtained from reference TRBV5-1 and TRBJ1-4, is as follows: KAGVTQTPRYLIKTRGQQVTLSCSPISGHRSVSWYQQTPGQGLQFLFEYFSETQRNKGNFPGRFSGRQFSNSRSEMNVSTLELGDSALYLCASSQGLTNEKLFFGSGTQLSVL.

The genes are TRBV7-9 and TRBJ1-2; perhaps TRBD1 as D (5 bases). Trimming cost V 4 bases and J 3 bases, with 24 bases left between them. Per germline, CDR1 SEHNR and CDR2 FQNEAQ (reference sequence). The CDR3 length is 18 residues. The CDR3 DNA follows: TGTGCCAGCAGCTCTCAGACAGATAATACCCTATTCCACTATGGCTACACCTTC. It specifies CASSSQTDNTLFHYGYTF. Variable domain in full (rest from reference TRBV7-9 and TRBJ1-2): DTGVSQNPRHKITKRGQNVTFRCDPISEHNRLYWYRQTLGQGPEFLTYFQNEAQLEKSRLLSDRFSAERPKGSFSTLEIQRTEQGDSAMYLCASSSQTDNTLFHYGYTFGSGTRLTVV.

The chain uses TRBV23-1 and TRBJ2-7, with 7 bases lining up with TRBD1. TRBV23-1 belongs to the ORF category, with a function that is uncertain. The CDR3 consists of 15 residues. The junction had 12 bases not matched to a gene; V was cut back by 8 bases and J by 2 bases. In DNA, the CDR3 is TGCGCCAGCGTACCAATAACGAGGGGGCCCTACGAGCAGTACTTC. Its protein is CASVPITRGPYEQYF.

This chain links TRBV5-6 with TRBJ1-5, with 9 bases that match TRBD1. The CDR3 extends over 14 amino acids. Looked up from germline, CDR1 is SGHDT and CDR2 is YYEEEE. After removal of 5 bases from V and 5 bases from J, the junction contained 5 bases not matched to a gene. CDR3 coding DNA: TGTGCCAGCAGTCTACAGGGGGCTGATCAGCCCCAGCATTTT. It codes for CASSLQGADQPQHF.

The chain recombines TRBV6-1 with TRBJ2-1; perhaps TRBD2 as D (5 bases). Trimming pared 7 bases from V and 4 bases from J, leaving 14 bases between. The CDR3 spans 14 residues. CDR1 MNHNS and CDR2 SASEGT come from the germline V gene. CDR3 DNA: TGTGCCAGCAATACAGCTGGGGAGTACAATGAGCAGTTCTTC. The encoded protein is CASNTAGEYNEQFF.

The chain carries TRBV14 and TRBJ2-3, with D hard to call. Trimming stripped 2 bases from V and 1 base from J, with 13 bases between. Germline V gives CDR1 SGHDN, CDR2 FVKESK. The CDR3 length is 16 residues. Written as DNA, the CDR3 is TGTGCCAGCAGCCAAAGGACCTTCTGGGGCACAGATACGCAGTATTTT. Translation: CASSQRTFWGTDTQYF.

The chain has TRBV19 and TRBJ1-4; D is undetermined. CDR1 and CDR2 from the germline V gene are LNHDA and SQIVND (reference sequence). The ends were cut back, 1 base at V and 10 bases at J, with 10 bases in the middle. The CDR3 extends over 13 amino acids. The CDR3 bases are TGTGCCAGTAGTATAGGCGACTCTCGAAAACTGTTTTTT. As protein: CASSIGDSRKLFF.

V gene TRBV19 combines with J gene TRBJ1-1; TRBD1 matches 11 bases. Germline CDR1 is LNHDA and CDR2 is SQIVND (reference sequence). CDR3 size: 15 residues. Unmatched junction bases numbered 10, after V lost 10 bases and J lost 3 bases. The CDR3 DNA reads TGTGCCATTACCAGTGGACAGGGGGCCCACACTGAAGCTTTCTTT. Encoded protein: CAITSGQGAHTEAFF.

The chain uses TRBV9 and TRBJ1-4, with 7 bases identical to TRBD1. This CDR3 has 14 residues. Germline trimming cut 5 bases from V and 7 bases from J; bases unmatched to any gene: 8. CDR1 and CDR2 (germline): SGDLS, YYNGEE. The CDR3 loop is CASSELGQREKLFF. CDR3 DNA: TGTGCCAGCAGTGAACTGGGACAGCGTGAAAAACTGTTTTTT.

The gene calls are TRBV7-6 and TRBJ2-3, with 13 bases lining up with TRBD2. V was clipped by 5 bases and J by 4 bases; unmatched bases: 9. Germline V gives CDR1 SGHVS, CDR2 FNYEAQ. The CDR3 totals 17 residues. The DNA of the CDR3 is TGTGCCAGCAGCCCTTTACTAGCGGGAGGGAGGGCAGATACGCAGTATTTT. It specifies CASSPLLAGGRADTQYF.